This T cell receptor beta chain is from a study of blood T cell repertoires in COVID-19. Whole-study context: PBMCs, B-cell-depleted T cells, or T cells provided the cDNA or gDNA that made up the material.

V lost 8 bases and J lost 9, with 13 bases in between. CDR3 length equals 12 residues. Germline loops: CDR1 MNHEY, CDR2 SMNVEV (reference sequence). Authors' methods: Amplifying reference gene primers gave estimates of nucleated cell counts. Sequenced by immunoSEQ multiplex PCR; TCRdb stores in-frame clones only, minus some. V and J calls and clone size follow that table, whereas D and trimming were derived from the DNA. The repertoire includes under 500,000 clones, about 89% of them detected once, and roughly 4% sits in the top ten. The clonotype originates from a woman in her 30s with acute or convalescent COVID-19. The V gene is TRBV27, the J gene TRBJ2-2; D might be TRBD2 (7 bases). Sequenced material: peripheral blood. The CDR3 sequence: CASEGGDRELFF. The DNA for the CDR3 is TGTGCCAGCGAGGGGGGGGATAGGGAGCTGTTTTTT.